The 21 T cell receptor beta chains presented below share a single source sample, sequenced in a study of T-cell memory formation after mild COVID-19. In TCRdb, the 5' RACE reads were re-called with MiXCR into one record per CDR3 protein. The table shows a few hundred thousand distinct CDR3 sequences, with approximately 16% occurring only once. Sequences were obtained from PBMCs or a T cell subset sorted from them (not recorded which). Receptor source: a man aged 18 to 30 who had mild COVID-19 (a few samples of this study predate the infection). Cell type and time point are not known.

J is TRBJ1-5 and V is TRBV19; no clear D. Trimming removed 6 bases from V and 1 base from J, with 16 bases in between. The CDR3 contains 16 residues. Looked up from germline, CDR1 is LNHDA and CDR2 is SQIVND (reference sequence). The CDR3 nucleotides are TGTGCCAGTAGGTCGACACCCGGCAGGAGCAATCAGCCCCAGCATTTT. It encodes CASRSTPGRSNQPQHF.

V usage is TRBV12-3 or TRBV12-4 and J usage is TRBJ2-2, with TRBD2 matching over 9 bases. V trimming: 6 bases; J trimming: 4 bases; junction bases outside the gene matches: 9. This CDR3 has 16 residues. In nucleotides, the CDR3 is TGTGCCAGCAGACCCCGGGCTAGCGGGGTCACCGGGGAGCTGTTTTTT. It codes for CASRPRASGVTGELFF.

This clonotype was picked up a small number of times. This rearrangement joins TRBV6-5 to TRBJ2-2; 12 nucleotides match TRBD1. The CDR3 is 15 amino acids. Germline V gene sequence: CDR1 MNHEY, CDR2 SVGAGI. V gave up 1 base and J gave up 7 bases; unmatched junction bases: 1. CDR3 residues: CASSYWDRGLGELFF. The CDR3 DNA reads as TGTGCCAGCAGTTACTGGGACAGGGGGCTCGGGGAGCTGTTTTTT.

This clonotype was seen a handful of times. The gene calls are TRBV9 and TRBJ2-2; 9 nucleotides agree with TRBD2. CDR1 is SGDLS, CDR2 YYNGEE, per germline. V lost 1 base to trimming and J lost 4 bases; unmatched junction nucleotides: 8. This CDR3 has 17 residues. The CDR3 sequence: CASSVTRGGLGTGELFF. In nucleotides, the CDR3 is TGTGCCAGCAGCGTAACGCGGGGGGGCCTGGGCACCGGGGAGCTGTTTTTT.

The CDR3: CASSWYYEQYF. The CDR3 nucleotides are TGTGCCAGCAGCTGGTACTACGAGCAGTACTTC. This chain links TRBV7-9 with TRBJ2-7; unclear D gene. The CDR3 runs to 11 residues. Germline assignment: CDR1 SEHNR and CDR2 FQNEAQ (reference sequence). Trimming shortened V by 4 bases and J by 3 bases, and 4 bases separated the two germline ends. The entire variable domain, with the rest obtained from reference TRBV7-9 and TRBJ2-7, is as follows: DTGVSQNPRHKITKRGQNVTFRCDPISEHNRLYWYRQTLGQGPEFLTYFQNEAQLEKSRLLSDRFSAERPKGSFSTLEIQRTEQGDSAMYLCASSWYYEQYFGPGTRLTVT.

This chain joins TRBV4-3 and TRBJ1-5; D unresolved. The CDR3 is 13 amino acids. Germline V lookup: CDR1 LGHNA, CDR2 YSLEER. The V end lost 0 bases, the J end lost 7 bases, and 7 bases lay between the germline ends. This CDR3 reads CASSQDKGQPQHF. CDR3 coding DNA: TGCGCCAGCAGCCAAGATAAGGGACAGCCCCAGCATTTT.

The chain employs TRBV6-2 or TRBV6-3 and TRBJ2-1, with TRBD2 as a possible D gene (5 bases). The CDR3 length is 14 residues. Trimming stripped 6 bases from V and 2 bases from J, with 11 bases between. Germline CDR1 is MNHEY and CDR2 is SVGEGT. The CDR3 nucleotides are TGTGCCAGCAGGTACACTAGTCCCTACAATGAGCAGTTCTTC. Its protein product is CASRYTSPYNEQFF.

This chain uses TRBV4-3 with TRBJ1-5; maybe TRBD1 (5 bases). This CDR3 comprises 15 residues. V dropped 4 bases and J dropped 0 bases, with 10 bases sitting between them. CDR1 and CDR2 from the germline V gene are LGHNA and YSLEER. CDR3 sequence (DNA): TGCGCCAGCAGCCCTGGGACCGGTAGCAATCAGCCCCAGCATTTT. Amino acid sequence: CASSPGTGSNQPQHF.

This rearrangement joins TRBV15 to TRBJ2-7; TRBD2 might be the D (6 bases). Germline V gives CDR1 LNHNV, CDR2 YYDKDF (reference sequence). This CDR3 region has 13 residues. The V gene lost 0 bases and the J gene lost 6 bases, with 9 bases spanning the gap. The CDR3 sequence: CATSRDEGGEQYV. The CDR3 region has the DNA TGTGCCACCAGCAGAGATGAGGGAGGCGAGCAGTACGTC.

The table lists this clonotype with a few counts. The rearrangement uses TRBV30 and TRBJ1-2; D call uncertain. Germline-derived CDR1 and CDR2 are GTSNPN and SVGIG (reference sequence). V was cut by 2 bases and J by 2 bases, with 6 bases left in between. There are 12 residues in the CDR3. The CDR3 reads CAWSPRNYGYTF. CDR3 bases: TGTGCCTGGAGTCCAAGGAACTATGGCTACACCTTC.

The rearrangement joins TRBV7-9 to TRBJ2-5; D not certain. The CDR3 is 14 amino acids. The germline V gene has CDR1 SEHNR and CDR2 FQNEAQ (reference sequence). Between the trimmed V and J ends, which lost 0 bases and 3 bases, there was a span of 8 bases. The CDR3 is CASSLAGLEETQYF. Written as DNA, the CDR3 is TGTGCCAGCAGCTTAGCAGGGTTAGAAGAGACCCAGTACTTC.

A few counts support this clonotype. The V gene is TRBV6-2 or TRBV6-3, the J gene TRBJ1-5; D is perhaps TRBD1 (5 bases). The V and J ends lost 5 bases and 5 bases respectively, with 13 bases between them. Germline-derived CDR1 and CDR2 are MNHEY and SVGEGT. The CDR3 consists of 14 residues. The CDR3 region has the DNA TGTGCCAGCAGTGCCCGGGGAGGGGATCAGCCCCAGCATTTT. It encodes CASSARGGDQPQHF.

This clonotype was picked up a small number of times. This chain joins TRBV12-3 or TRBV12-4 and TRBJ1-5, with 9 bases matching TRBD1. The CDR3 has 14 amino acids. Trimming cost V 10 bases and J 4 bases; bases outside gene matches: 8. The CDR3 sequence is CATTTGTGNQPQHF. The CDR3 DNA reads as TGTGCCACGACTACCGGGACAGGGAATCAGCCCCAGCATTTT.

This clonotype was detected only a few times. This CDR3 is CASSLRTGSQHF. DNA for the CDR3: TGTGCCAGCAGCCTTAGGACAGGGTCCCAGCATTTT. This sequence joins TRBV7-9 and TRBJ1-5, with TRBD1 identical over 8 bases. The CDR3 spans 12 residues. Germline V gives CDR1 SEHNR, CDR2 FQNEAQ (reference sequence). V lost 5 bases, J lost 11 bases, and 5 bases stayed unmatched.

In nucleotides, the CDR3 is TGTGCCAGCAGTCTAGGGACAGCCTTATCCTACGAGCAGTACTTC. Protein sequence: CASSLGTALSYEQYF. The genes are TRBV27 and TRBJ2-7, with 7 bases aligning to TRBD1. V lost 5 bases and J lost 1; bases outside the gene matches: 8. The CDR3 runs to 15 residues. Germline V lookup: CDR1 MNHEY, CDR2 SMNVEV (reference sequence).

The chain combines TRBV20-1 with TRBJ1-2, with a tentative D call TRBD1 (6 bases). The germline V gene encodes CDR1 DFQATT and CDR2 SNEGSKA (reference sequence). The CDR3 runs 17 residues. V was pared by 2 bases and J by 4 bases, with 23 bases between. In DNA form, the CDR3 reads TGCAGTGCTAGACGGCTCTATTATCAGGGGATGGGCTATGGCTACACCTTC. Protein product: CSARRLYYQGMGYGYTF.

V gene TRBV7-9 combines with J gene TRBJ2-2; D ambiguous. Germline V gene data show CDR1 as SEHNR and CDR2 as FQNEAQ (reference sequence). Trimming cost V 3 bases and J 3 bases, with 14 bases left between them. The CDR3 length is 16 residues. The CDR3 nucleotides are TGTGCCAGCAGCTTCGAAGAACGGATTTACACCGGGGAGCTGTTTTTT. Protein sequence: CASSFEERIYTGELFF.

CDR3 residues: CAISDLYRDVEAFF. The CDR3 bases are TGTGCCATCAGTGATTTATACAGGGACGTTGAAGCTTTCTTT. The rearrangement links TRBV10-3 to TRBJ1-1; tentative D call: TRBD1 (6 bases). CDR1 and CDR2 from the germline V gene are ENHRY and SYGVKD. CDR3 length: 14 residues. V lost 3 bases and J lost 7, with 15 bases in between.

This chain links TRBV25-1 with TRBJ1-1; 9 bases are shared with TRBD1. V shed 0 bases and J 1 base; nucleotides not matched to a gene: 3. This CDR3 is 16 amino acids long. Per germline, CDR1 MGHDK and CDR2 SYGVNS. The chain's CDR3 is CASSEYLTGGNTEAFF. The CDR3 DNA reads TGTGCCAGCAGTGAATACCTGACAGGGGGGAACACTGAAGCTTTCTTT.

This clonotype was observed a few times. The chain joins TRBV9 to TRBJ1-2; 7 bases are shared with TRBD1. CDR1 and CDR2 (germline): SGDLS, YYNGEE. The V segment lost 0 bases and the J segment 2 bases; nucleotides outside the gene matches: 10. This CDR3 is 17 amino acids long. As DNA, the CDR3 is TGTGCCAGCAGCGTAGAGAGGTGGACAGGAAAAAACTATGGCTACACCTTC. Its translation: CASSVERWTGKNYGYTF. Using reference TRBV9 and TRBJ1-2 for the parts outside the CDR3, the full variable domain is DSGVTQTPKHLITATGQRVTLRCSPRSGDLSVYWYQQSLDQGLQFLIQYYNGEERAKGNILERFSAQQFPDLHSELNLSSLELGDSALYFCASSVERWTGKNYGYTFGSGTRLTVV.

CDR3 loop: CASSPLGRGEETQYF. In nucleotides, the CDR3 is TGCGCCAGCAGCCCGCTAGGGCGGGGGGAAGAGACCCAGTACTTC. The rearrangement joins TRBV4-1 to TRBJ2-5, with TRBD2 matching 8 bases. The CDR3 is made up of 15 amino acids. CDR1 is MGHRA and CDR2 is YSYEKL in the germline V gene. After removal of 4 bases from V and 3 bases from J, the junction contained 7 bases not matched to a gene.